This T cell receptor beta chain is from a study of regulatory T cells in long-lasting Graves disease. As for the study in general: Persistent Graves' disease denoted over 5 years of antithyroid drugs plus positive TSH receptor antibodies. Study-wide findings and caveats: TCR diversity was lower in persistent Graves' patients than in newly diagnosed ones.

Arm-PCR with iRepertoire HTBI primers amplified the CDR3 regions for these TCR beta libraries. In the study's own analysis: Samples collectively showed approximately 62 TRBV and 14 TRBJ segments. Each CDR3 protein is one row after TCRdb ran MiXCR on the multiplex PCR reads. These V and J calls derive from TCRdb rather than the authors' analysis. The sample has 350,000 to 500,000 distinct CDR3 sequences, roughly 23% seen once. Comments on this clonotype: The target antigen is unknown.

The CDR3 totals 14 residues. The ends lost 3 bases at V and 4 bases at J; junction bases unmatched: 4. In germline, CDR1 is SGHDT, CDR2 YYEEEE. Described time point: persistent/refractory GD, antithyroid drugs over 5 years with positive TRAb. From RNA extracted from PBMCs, the TCR library was made. With EDTA tubes as the receptacles, about 8.1 milliliters of peripheral blood were drawn. This sequence was found in a female donor with Graves disease. The sequencing here drew on peripheral blood mononuclear cells (PBMCs), taken when the disease was refractory, from a patient treated with antithyroid drugs. The rearrangement uses TRBV5-6 and TRBJ1-5, with TRBD1 matching 7 bases. The CDR3 sequence: CASSSWDRNQPQHF. The CDR3 coding sequence is TGTGCCAGCAGCTCCTGGGACAGAAATCAGCCCCAGCATTTT.